The 7 T cell receptor beta chains given below trace back to one sample, sequenced in a study of blood T cell repertoires in COVID-19. The assay was immunoSEQ multiplex PCR, and TCRdb's table has in-frame clones only and misses some. Among around 22,000 clones listed, approximately 87% were seen once. The specimen was peripheral blood. These receptors were collected from a human donor with active COVID-19. The donor label of this sample is uncertain.

A few counts support this clone. The rearrangement links TRBV27 to TRBJ2-5, with TRBD1 matching over 9 bases. Germline V CDR1 and CDR2: MNHEY, SMNVEV (reference sequence). The ends lost 5 bases at V and 4 bases at J; junction bases unmatched: 8. CDR3 size: 15 residues. The DNA for the CDR3 is TGTGCCAGCAGTCAACAGGGGGCGGTTCGAGAGACCCAGTACTTC. It translates to CASSQQGAVRETQYF.

The V and J genes are TRBV3-1 (or the pseudogene TRBV3-2) and TRBJ2-1, with 16 nucleotides matching TRBD2. Germline trimming cut 3 bases from V and 5 bases from J; bases unmatched to any gene: 4. This CDR3 has 17 residues. Per the germline V gene, CDR1 is LGHDT and CDR2 is YNNKEL (reference sequence). CDR3 amino acids: CASSHRGLAGGNNEQFF. The CDR3 DNA reads as TGTGCCAGCAGCCATAGGGGACTAGCGGGGGGGAACAATGAGCAGTTCTTC.

The chain joins TRBV10-1 to TRBJ1-1, with 7 bases that match TRBD1. The trim removed 4 bases at V and 4 bases at J, leaving 6 bases unmatched. CDR3 length: 14 residues. Germline values: CDR1 WNHNN, CDR2 SYGVQD (reference sequence). CDR3 nucleotides: TGCGCCAGCAGTGCCGACAGGGCGTTCACTGAAGCTTTCTTT. It codes for CASSADRAFTEAFF.

The chain links TRBV20-1 to TRBJ2-4; TRBD1 matches 7 bases. Germline V gene data show CDR1 as DFQATT and CDR2 as SNEGSKA (reference sequence). The CDR3 has 11 residues. CDR3 DNA: TGCGCTGCTCAACAGGGGAACATTCAGTACTTC. Protein: CAAQQGNIQYF.

The chain employs TRBV5-8 and TRBJ1-5; the D gene is possibly TRBD1 (6 bases). The germline gives CDR1 SGHTS, CDR2 YDEGEE. Between the trimmed V and J ends, which lost 0 bases and 10 bases, there was a span of 17 bases. This CDR3 has 15 residues. In DNA, the CDR3 is TGTGCCAGCAGCTTGGCAGGGGCCGCCGAGTACCCCCAGCATTTT. It yields the protein CASSLAGAAEYPQHF. Complete variable domain (other parts from reference TRBV5-8 and TRBJ1-5): EAGVTQSPTHLIKTRGQQATLRCSPISGHTSVYWYQQALGLGLQFLLWYDEGEERNRGNFPPRFSGRQFPNYSSELNVNALELEDSALYLCASSLAGAAEYPQHFGDGTRLSIL.

The chain joins TRBV27 to TRBJ2-1, with D perhaps TRBD2 (5 bases). CDR3 length: 14 residues. Trimming took 0 bases from V and 9 from J, leaving 12 bases between them. Germline assignment: CDR1 MNHEY and CDR2 SMNVEV (reference sequence). CDR3 region: CASSLSRRGSEQFF. In nucleotides, the CDR3 is TGTGCCAGCAGTTTATCCAGGAGAGGGTCTGAGCAGTTCTTC.

V usage is TRBV5-1 and J usage is TRBJ1-2; D gene uncertain. The germline V gene has CDR1 SGHRS and CDR2 YFSETQ. V lost 5 bases and J lost 2, with 10 bases in between. The CDR3 runs to 13 residues. The CDR3 loop is CASRQPQNYGYTF. CDR3 bases: TGCGCCAGCAGACAGCCACAAAACTATGGCTACACCTTC.